The 24 T cell receptor beta chains listed next were all sequenced from one sample in a study of CXCR3-negative and CXCR3-positive naive CD8 T cells. All TRB cDNA libraries came from 5' RACE performed with UMI labels. TCRdb reanalyzed the 5' RACE reads and collapses them to one entry per CDR3 protein, without DNA. Its listing shows roughly 7,000 distinct CDR3 sequences. Overall study findings and caveats: CXCR3-positive naive cells carried more hydrophobic TRB CDR3s than CXCR3-negative naive cells did.

These receptors' targets are unknown. The source material was naive CXCR3+ CD8+ T cells from blood. The sample's subset: CD45RO-CCR7+CD27+CD95- naive CD8+ T cells expressing CXCR3 (TNR3+). The receptors shown here come from a human donor in good health. Some clones in this sample may be carry-over from other donors' samples.

V gene TRBV11-1 combines with J gene TRBJ2-3; TCRdb proposes TRBD1, but this gene call is untestable without DNA. Looked up from germline, CDR1 is SGHAT and CDR2 is FQDESV (reference sequence). CDR3 length: 14 amino acids. CDR3 sequence: CASTPGSRTDTQYF.

The CDR3: CASSVATGDEKLFF. The chain employs TRBV9 and TRBJ1-4; TCRdb outputs TRBD1, but without DNA this stays unchecked. This CDR3 comprises 14 residues. CDR1 is SGDLS, CDR2 YYNGEE, per germline.

The V call is TRBV6-5, the J call TRBJ1-1; without DNA, the TCRdb call of TRBD1 cannot be checked. The CDR3 is 13 residues long. Per germline, CDR1 MNHEY and CDR2 SVGAGI. CDR3 amino acids: CASRRQVNTEAFF.

This clonotype is called medium-sized based on its frequency. V and J are TRBV6-1 and TRBJ2-7; there is no DNA to check the TCRdb D call of TRBD1. The germline gives CDR1 MNHNS, CDR2 SASEGT. The CDR3 spans 17 residues. The CDR3 reads CASSEVGAVATSYEQYF.

The chain employs TRBV27 and TRBJ2-3; TCRdb's D gene call, TRBD2, goes unchecked for lack of DNA. The germline V gene encodes CDR1 MNHEY and CDR2 SMNVEV (reference sequence). CDR3 length: 14 amino acids. This CDR3 is CASSWGLAGDTQYF.

The chain is built from TRBV18 and TRBJ2-7. The germline CDR1 and CDR2 sequences are KGHSH and LQKENI. The CDR3 is made up of 12 amino acids. The CDR3 reads CASSPEEYEQYF.

The chain combines TRBV29-1 with TRBJ2-6; TCRdb returns TRBD2, unconfirmable since there is no DNA. The CDR3 extends over 17 amino acids. CDR1 is SQVTM and CDR2 is ANQGSEA in the germline V gene. CDR3 protein: CSVEVRALNSGANVLTF.

J is TRBJ1-1 and V is TRBV28. The V gene's germline CDR1 is MDHEN and CDR2 SYDVKM. The CDR3 has 12 amino acids. This CDR3 is CASSFMYTEAFF.

The CDR3 sequence is CASSLVWTSGYNQQFF. The chain employs TRBV12-3 or TRBV12-4 and TRBJ2-1; TCRdb's D gene call, TRBD2, goes unchecked for lack of DNA. This CDR3 spans 16 amino acids.

The genes are TRBV11-1 and TRBJ2-7. There are 16 residues in the CDR3. Germline V gene data show CDR1 as SGHAT and CDR2 as FQDESV (reference sequence). The CDR3 is CASSLRGAEPTNEQYF.

The chain has TRBV12-3 or TRBV12-4 and TRBJ1-1; no DNA is available, so the TRBD1 call from TCRdb remains unchecked. CDR3 length: 14 amino acids. CDR3 loop: CASRDQGLGTEAFF.

By frequency, this clonotype registers medium-sized. The chain joins TRBV5-5 to TRBJ2-7; checking the TCRdb D call of TRBD1 is not possible without DNA. This CDR3 spans 15 amino acids. CDR1 is SGHKS, CDR2 YYEKEE, per germline (reference sequence). CDR3 sequence reads: CASSLTIGGGYEQYF.

The rearrangement uses TRBV7-9 and TRBJ2-1; TCRdb reports TRBD2, a call that lacks DNA to check it against. The germline gives CDR1 SEHNR, CDR2 FQNEAQ (reference sequence). CDR3 length: 17 amino acids. The CDR3 sequence is CASSFLGSGGSYNEQFF.

CDR3: CASSYEAGGRPEAFF. This chain links TRBV6-6 with TRBJ1-1; absent DNA, TCRdb's TRBD1 call cannot be checked. This CDR3 is 15 amino acids long. Germline CDR1 is MNHNY and CDR2 is SVGAGI (reference sequence).

This clonotype registers medium-sized by frequency. This rearrangement joins TRBV29-1 to TRBJ2-3; lacking DNA, the TRBD1 call made by TCRdb goes unchecked. The CDR3 length is 16 residues. In germline, CDR1 is SQVTM, CDR2 ANQGSEA. CDR3: CSVAPRGAGHTDTQYF.

The V gene is TRBV29-1, the J gene TRBJ2-1. The CDR3 consists of 11 residues. Per the germline V gene, CDR1 is SQVTM and CDR2 is ANQGSEA. The CDR3 sequence is CSVEANGEQFF.

This chain joins TRBV24-1 and TRBJ1-1; absent DNA, TCRdb's TRBD1 call cannot be checked. The CDR3 contains 14 residues. From germline, CDR1 is KGHDR and CDR2 SFDVKD. The CDR3 protein is CATRGQGSGTEAFF.

V is TRBV7-2 and J is TRBJ2-3. Germline V lookup: CDR1 SGHTA, CDR2 FQGNSA. CDR3 length: 12 residues. CDR3 protein: CASSFRVDTQYF.

This chain uses TRBV9 with TRBJ2-2; as DNA is missing, the TRBD2 call by TCRdb cannot be tested. Germline-derived CDR1 and CDR2 are SGDLS and YYNGEE. The CDR3 contains 16 residues. CDR3 region: CASSVGASAGPGELFF.

The gene calls are TRBV4-3 and TRBJ1-4; TCRdb gives TRBD1 as the D gene, but with no DNA this cannot be confirmed. Germline assignment: CDR1 LGHNA and CDR2 YSLEER. The CDR3 has 14 residues. The chain's CDR3 is CASTPGTDNEKLFF.

Its frequency marks this clonotype as medium-sized (0.01 to 0.1%). The CDR3 sequence: CSVVTGGSYEQFF. J is TRBJ2-1 and V is TRBV29-1; no DNA is available, so the TRBD1 call from TCRdb remains unchecked. Per the germline V gene, CDR1 is SQVTM and CDR2 is ANQGSEA. The CDR3 consists of 13 residues.

This clonotype is deemed medium-sized by its frequency. CDR3 in amino acids: CASGLAGTYNEQFF. The chain carries TRBV28 and TRBJ2-1; TCRdb gives TRBD2 as the D gene, but with no DNA this cannot be confirmed. Germline CDR1 reads MDHEN; CDR2 reads SYDVKM. CDR3 size: 14 residues.

The CDR3 here is CASGGGLDYGYTF. The chain uses TRBV12-5 and TRBJ1-2. This CDR3 is built from 13 residues. Germline CDR1 and CDR2: LGHNT and FRNRAP.

Considering frequency, this clonotype is medium-sized. The chain combines TRBV7-8 with TRBJ2-6; TCRdb picks TRBD1, but there is no DNA to check that call. Germline CDR1 SGHVS, CDR2 FQNEAQ. This CDR3 has 20 residues. CDR3 amino acids: CASSLPRQDSYLLGANVLTF.